These 27 T cell receptor beta chains originate from one sample sequenced in a study of control samples from healthy donors and cancer patients. Clones were read by immunoSEQ multiplex PCR, and TCRdb kept only the in-frame ones, dropping some. The data show around 120,000 clones, with approximately 93% seen just once and around 7.6% held by the top ten. The sequencing sample was made of blood. Receptors originate from a woman aged 18-35 years in good health.

This sequence joins TRBV6-5 and TRBJ1-5; D call uncertain. The CDR3 sequence is 13 residues long. Germline V lookup: CDR1 MNHEY, CDR2 SVGAGI. The CDR3 protein is CASLGIFGQPQHF. CDR3 in DNA: TGTGCTTCCCTCGGCATCTTCGGTCAGCCCCAGCATTTT.

V gene TRBV5-1 combines with J gene TRBJ1-1, with 7 bases matching TRBD1. The CDR3 covers 16 residues. Germline trimming cut 4 bases from V and 0 bases from J; bases unmatched to any gene: 9. CDR1 and CDR2 (germline): SGHRS, YFSETQ. The CDR3 bases are TGCGCCAGCAGCCCCGGGACAGTTTCCCTGAACACTGAAGCTTTCTTT. Protein: CASSPGTVSLNTEAFF.

The chain recombines TRBV6-5 with TRBJ1-1; 10 positions match TRBD1. Germline CDR1 reads MNHEY; CDR2 reads SVGAGI. This CDR3 comprises 14 residues. V shed 6 bases and J 4 bases; nucleotides not matched to a gene: 5. CDR3 nucleotide sequence: TGTGCCAGCAGGACCCGACAGGGGGCCACTGAAGCTTTCTTT. Its protein is CASRTRQGATEAFF.

The CDR3, as DNA: TGTGCCAGCAGCTCTACTTATCAGCGGGAGGAGAATGAGCAGTTCTTC. This gives the protein CASSSTYQREENEQFF. The chain carries TRBV7-4 and TRBJ2-1; TRBD2 matches at 9 bases. CDR1 and CDR2 from the germline V gene are SGHVT and SQSDAQ. J gave up 7 bases and V 4 bases, and 11 bases lay outside the gene matches. This CDR3 contains 16 residues.

CDR3 DNA sequence: TGTGCCAGCAGTCTCGGACTAGCGGGGGGATTTCCCTACGAGCAGTACTTC. Its protein product is CASSLGLAGGFPYEQYF. The genes are TRBV27 and TRBJ2-7; 14 bases agree with TRBD2. Losses at the gene ends were 5 bases for V and 2 bases for J; bases not matched to a gene: 8. In germline, CDR1 is MNHEY, CDR2 SMNVEV (reference sequence). The CDR3 spans 17 residues.

This clone was detected once. The chain joins TRBV28 to TRBJ2-7; maybe TRBD2 (6 bases). In germline, CDR1 is MDHEN, CDR2 SYDVKM. The CDR3 loop spans 14 amino acids. V lost 5 bases to trimming and J lost 5 bases, with 16 bases between them. The CDR3 DNA sequence: TGTGCCAGCAGTCCTACTTTTGCGGGAAACGAGCAGTACTTC. This encodes CASSPTFAGNEQYF.

The gene calls are TRBV7-9 and TRBJ1-2; D unclear. Germline V CDR1 and CDR2: SEHNR, FQNEAQ (reference sequence). Between the trimmed V and J ends, which lost 3 bases and 0 bases, there was a span of 11 bases. The CDR3 extends over 15 amino acids. The CDR3 reads CASSFKDGANYGYTF. CDR3 DNA: TGTGCCAGCAGCTTTAAAGATGGAGCTAACTATGGCTACACCTTC.

The V gene is TRBV6-5, the J gene TRBJ1-4; D is undetermined. The CDR3 has 14 residues. The germline gives CDR1 MNHEY, CDR2 SVGAGI. Trimming left V 5 bases short and J 4 bases short, with 11 bases between. CDR3 region: CASSPTAFNEKLFF. CDR3 nucleotides: TGTGCCAGCAGTCCTACAGCTTTTAATGAAAAACTGTTTTTT.

The chain carries TRBV11-1 and TRBJ2-7; no definite D call. Germline values: CDR1 SGHAT, CDR2 FQDESV (reference sequence). V lost 3 bases, J lost 2 bases, and 17 bases lay in between. The CDR3 length is 16 residues. CDR3 protein: CASSFMGSDFTYEQYF. The CDR3 DNA sequence: TGTGCCAGCAGCTTCATGGGTTCCGATTTTACCTACGAGCAGTACTTC. The full variable domain, with the rest looked up from reference TRBV11-1 and TRBJ2-7, is EAEVAQSPRYKITEKSQAVAFWCDPISGHATLYWYRQILGQGPELLVQFQDESVVDDSQLPKDRFSAERLKGVDSTLKIQPAELGDSAMYLCASSFMGSDFTYEQYFGPGTRLTVT.

This chain links TRBV28 with TRBJ2-7, with D maybe TRBD2 (5 bases). In germline, CDR1 is MDHEN, CDR2 SYDVKM. The CDR3 has 13 residues. Trimming removed 3 bases from V and 2 bases from J, with 8 bases in between. CDR3 sequence reads: CASSFSGTYEQYF. The CDR3 DNA follows: TGTGCCAGCAGTTTTTCGGGAACCTACGAGCAGTACTTC.

The genes are TRBV7-9 and TRBJ1-4; unclear D gene. Germline CDR1 reads SEHNR; CDR2 reads FQNEAQ (reference sequence). Trimming took 3 bases from V and 5 from J, leaving 13 bases between them. The CDR3 has 15 residues. The CDR3 coding sequence is TGTGCCAGCAGCTTTGCCACGGGCGGAAATGAAAAACTGTTTTTT. Its protein product is CASSFATGGNEKLFF.

The V call is TRBV7-2, the J call TRBJ2-2; TRBD1 is a possible D gene (6 bases). V was pared by 4 bases and J by 8 bases, with 14 bases between. Germline V CDR1 and CDR2: SGHTA, FQGNSA. The CDR3 is 14 amino acids. The DNA of the CDR3 is TGTGCCAGCAGCTCCGCCCGGGACATGGGGGAGCTGTTTTTT. Protein product: CASSSARDMGELFF.

The chain couples TRBV5-1 to TRBJ1-1; D may be TRBD1 (5 bases). Germline CDR1 SGHRS, CDR2 YFSETQ. The ends were cut back, 0 bases at V and 3 bases at J, with 18 bases in the middle. The CDR3 covers 17 residues. The CDR3 is CASSLVVFGGDHTEAFF. CDR3 sequence (DNA): TGCGCCAGCAGCTTGGTTGTCTTCGGGGGGGACCACACTGAAGCTTTCTTT.

The chain carries TRBV15 and TRBJ2-2; 9 bases agree with TRBD1. V trimming: 11 bases; J trimming: 0 bases; junction bases outside the gene matches: 4. Germline CDR1 LNHNV, CDR2 YYDKDF (reference sequence). The CDR3 consists of 14 residues. The CDR3 sequence: CAAGQGSNTGELFF. As DNA, the CDR3 is TGTGCCGCGGGACAGGGATCGAACACCGGGGAGCTGTTTTTT.

V and J are TRBV19 and TRBJ2-2; 8 bases are shared with TRBD1. This CDR3 has 13 amino acids. V lost 7 bases and J lost 8; bases outside the gene matches: 6. Per germline, CDR1 LNHDA and CDR2 SQIVND (reference sequence). The CDR3 nucleotides read TGTGCCAGTAACGTCAGGGGGCGTGGGGAGCTGTTTTTT. Amino acid sequence: CASNVRGRGELFF.

There are a few counts of this clone. This chain uses TRBV28 with TRBJ1-2; 8 bases line up with TRBD1. V dropped 2 bases and J dropped 8; count of bases not matched to a gene: 10. The V gene's germline CDR1 is MDHEN and CDR2 SYDVKM. CDR3 size: 15 residues. In DNA form, the CDR3 reads TGTGCCAGCAGTTTAAGTGGGGTCAGGGGGCGAGGCTACACCTTC. Translating gives CASSLSGVRGRGYTF.

This clone was counted once. The chain joins TRBV5-1 to TRBJ1-6; tentative D call: TRBD1 (5 bases). Trimming pared 3 bases from V and 7 bases from J, leaving 14 bases between. The CDR3 covers 15 residues. Germline V lookup: CDR1 SGHRS, CDR2 YFSETQ. For the CDR3, the DNA is TGCGCCAGCAGCTGGATGGGACTGCAAAATTCACCCCTCCACTTT. Amino acids: CASSWMGLQNSPLHF.

CDR3 nucleotides: TGTGCCAGCAGTGAATCGCGGGACAGGGTCTACGAGCAGTACTTC. Amino acid sequence: CASSESRDRVYEQYF. The rearrangement joins TRBV2 to TRBJ2-7, with 9 bases identical to TRBD1. Germline V gives CDR1 SNHLY, CDR2 FYNNEI. The CDR3 runs to 15 residues. V shed 2 bases and J 3 bases; nucleotides not matched to a gene: 5.

The chain carries TRBV7-9 and TRBJ1-3, with a weak D call TRBD1 (6 bases). Germline V gene lookup returns CDR1 SEHNR and CDR2 FQNEAQ (reference sequence). CDR3 size: 12 residues. Trimming cost V 4 bases and J 8 bases, with 9 bases left between them. In nucleotides, the CDR3 is TGTGCCAGCAGCTCAGGGGAGCACACCATATATTTT. Protein product: CASSSGEHTIYF.

The V call is TRBV18, the J call TRBJ2-3; TRBD2 agrees at 7 bases. The germline CDR1 and CDR2 sequences are KGHSH and LQKENI. With V trimmed by 10 bases and J by 4 bases, 11 bases remained unmatched. The CDR3 loop spans 14 amino acids. CDR3 sequence: CATLVGGPADTQYF. In DNA, the CDR3 is TGTGCCACCCTCGTGGGAGGGCCAGCAGATACGCAGTATTTT.

The chain combines TRBV11-2 with TRBJ2-1, with D tentatively TRBD1 (5 bases). CDR3 length equals 13 residues. The germline gives CDR1 SGHAT, CDR2 FQNNGV. Trimming removed 5 bases at V and 3 bases at J, with 8 bases between. The DNA of the CDR3 is TGTGCCAGCAGCCCCGACAGCTACAATGAGCAGTTCTTC. It is translated as CASSPDSYNEQFF.

This chain uses TRBV27 with TRBJ2-7; D perhaps matches TRBD1 (5 bases). Germline loops: CDR1 MNHEY, CDR2 SMNVEV (reference sequence). V was pared by 6 bases and J by 0 bases, with 15 bases between. The CDR3 totals 15 residues. The CDR3 here is CASSENRLSSYEQYF. The CDR3 bases are TGTGCCAGCAGCGAAAACAGGCTAAGCTCCTACGAGCAGTACTTC.

The chain combines TRBV2 with TRBJ2-5; D gene ambiguous. The germline V gene encodes CDR1 SNHLY and CDR2 FYNNEI. The CDR3 runs 12 residues. Between the trimmed V and J ends, which lost 2 bases and 6 bases, there was a span of 7 bases. The CDR3 sequence is CASSESLQTQYF. CDR3 DNA sequence: TGTGCCAGCAGTGAATCTTTACAGACCCAGTACTTC.

This chain uses TRBV27 with TRBJ2-1; D ambiguous. CDR3 size: 11 residues. Looked up from germline, CDR1 is MNHEY and CDR2 is SMNVEV (reference sequence). V was trimmed by 8 bases and J by 4 bases, leaving 6 bases between them. In nucleotides, the CDR3 is TGTGCCAGCTCCCTGTACAATGAGCAGTTCTTC. Translation: CASSLYNEQFF.

This rearrangement joins TRBV2 to TRBJ2-1, with 10 bases aligning to TRBD2. Germline-derived CDR1 and CDR2 are SNHLY and FYNNEI. After removal of 4 bases from V and 10 bases from J, the junction contained 7 bases not matched to a gene. This CDR3 is built from 14 residues. The CDR3 DNA reads TGTGCCAGCAGTGGGGGACTAGCGAAGAGGGAGCAGTTCTTC. Its translation: CASSGGLAKREQFF.

A single count supports this clone. The J gene is TRBJ2-5, the V gene TRBV5-4; D perhaps matches TRBD1 (6 bases). Trimming took 1 base from V and 2 from J, leaving 9 bases between them. Germline lookup yields CDR1 SGHNT and CDR2 YYREEE (reference sequence). The CDR3 length is 14 residues. CDR3 sequence (DNA): TGTGCCAGCAGCTTGCAACAGGGTCAAGAGACCCAGTACTTC. Residues: CASSLQQGQETQYF.

V and J are TRBV28 and TRBJ2-1; D possibly uses TRBD1 or TRBD2 (5 bases each). This CDR3 comprises 14 residues. Germline CDR1 reads MDHEN; CDR2 reads SYDVKM. Trimming removed 6 bases from V and 7 bases from J, with 16 bases in between. The CDR3 DNA is TGTGCCAGCAGCTCTAGCCAGGGTAGGAATGAGCAGTTCTTC. This gives the protein CASSSSQGRNEQFF.